This T cell receptor beta chain was profiled in a study of shared clonotypes between healthy human individuals. The V gene lost 2 bases and the J gene lost 3 bases, with 1 base spanning the gap. Germline V gene data show CDR1 as DFQATT and CDR2 as SNEGSKA (reference sequence). The CDR3 loop spans 11 amino acids. Measured with immunoSEQ multiplex PCR; TCRdb has only the in-frame clones, and not every one. This table has 2 million to 2.5 million clones, approximately 93% appearing once. This TCR was sampled from a man younger than 35 in good health. Some clones in this sample may be carry-over from other donors' samples. This chain uses TRBV20-1 with TRBJ2-2; D is uncertain. Source material: naive CD4+ T cells from PBMCs. Sample subset: CD45RA+ positively selected. CDR3 residues: CSARYTGELFF. The DNA for the CDR3 is TGCAGTGCTAGATACACCGGGGAGCTGTTTTTT.